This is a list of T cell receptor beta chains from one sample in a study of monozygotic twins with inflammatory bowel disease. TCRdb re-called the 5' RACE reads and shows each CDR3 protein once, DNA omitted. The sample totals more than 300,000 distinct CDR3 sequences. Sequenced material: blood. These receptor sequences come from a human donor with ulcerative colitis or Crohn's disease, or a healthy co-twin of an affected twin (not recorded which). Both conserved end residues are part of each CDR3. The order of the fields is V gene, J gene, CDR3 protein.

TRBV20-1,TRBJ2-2,CSASDGLANTGELFF
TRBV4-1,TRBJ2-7,CASSQDLVDYEQYF
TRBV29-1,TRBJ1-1,CSVAGVTNTEAFF
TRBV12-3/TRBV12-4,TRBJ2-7,CASGRLGQAYEQYF
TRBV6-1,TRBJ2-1,CASSPYHRSSSYNEQFF
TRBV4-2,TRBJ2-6,CASSQRQGAYSGANVLTF
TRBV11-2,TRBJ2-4,CASSITVGLGKNIQYF
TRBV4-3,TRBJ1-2,CASSQDRGLGGYTF
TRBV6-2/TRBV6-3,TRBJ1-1,CASSPRGSGNTEAFF
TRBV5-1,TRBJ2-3,CASSFSSGGTDTQYF
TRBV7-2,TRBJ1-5,CASSSEAGLNQPQHF
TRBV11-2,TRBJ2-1,CASSLRGGMAGSYNEQFF
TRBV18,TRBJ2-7,CASSPLTYEQYF
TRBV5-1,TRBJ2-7,CASSSRTASSYEQYF
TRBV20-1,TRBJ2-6,CSARSRTGVRPGANVLTF
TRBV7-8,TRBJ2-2,CASSGASTGELFF
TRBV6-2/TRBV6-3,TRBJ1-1,CASSYGGLRNTEAFF
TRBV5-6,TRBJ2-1,CASSSAIGSYNEQFF
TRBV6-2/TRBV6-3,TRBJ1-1,CASSYWGGTEAFF
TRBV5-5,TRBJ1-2,CASSLTWDGGYGYTF
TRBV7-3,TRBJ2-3,CASSLREKDTQYF
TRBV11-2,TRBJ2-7,CASSLVGVPSWGTYERYF
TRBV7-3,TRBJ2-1,CASSLIPVAESGVIYNEQFF
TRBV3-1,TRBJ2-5,CASSQRAGVETQYF
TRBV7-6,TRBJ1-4,CASSLGQGWDGEKLFF
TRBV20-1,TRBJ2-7,CSARDGLSLGEQYF
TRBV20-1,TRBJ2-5,CSASPPGLETQYF
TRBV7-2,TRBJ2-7,CASSLAGGREQYF
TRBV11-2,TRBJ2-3,CASSLGTSSTDTQYF
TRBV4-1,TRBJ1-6,CASSQARGRSSYNSPLHF
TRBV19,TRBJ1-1,CASRKGHLNTEAFF
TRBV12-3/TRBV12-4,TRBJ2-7,CASSFSRSAYEQYF
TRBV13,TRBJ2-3,CASTLAQGGQYF
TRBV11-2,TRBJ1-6,CASSSQPQGANSPLHF
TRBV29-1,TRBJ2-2,CSVESNGESSGGVNTGELFF
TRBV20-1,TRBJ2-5,CSARVGPQETQYF
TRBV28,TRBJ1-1,CASPPGTGGGTEAFF
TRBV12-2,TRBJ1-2,CASRLVGGYTF
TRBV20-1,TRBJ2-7,CRADRLSYEQYF
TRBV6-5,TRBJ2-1,CASSYAGGRSYNEQFF
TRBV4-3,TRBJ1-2,CASSQDMPYAGGYGYTF
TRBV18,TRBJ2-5,CASSPQVSGRETQYF
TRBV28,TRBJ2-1,CASSLGGLAYNEQFF
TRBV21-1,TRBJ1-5,CASSPPKMRSETPNQPQHF
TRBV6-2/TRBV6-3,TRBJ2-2,CASSYGIGGELFF
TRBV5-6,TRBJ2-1,CASSRWLAGGSYNEQFF
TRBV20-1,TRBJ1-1,CSAPLVLSAFF
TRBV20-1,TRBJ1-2,CSAGDRGLYGYTF
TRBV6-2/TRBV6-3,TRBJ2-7,CTSHLAGNTYEQYF
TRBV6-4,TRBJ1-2,CASSDSTLGGYTF
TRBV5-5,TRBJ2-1,CASSPPTEAYNEQFF
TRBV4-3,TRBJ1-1,CASSQDLGRVVTEAFF
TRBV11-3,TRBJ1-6,CASSLDLVKMNSPLHF
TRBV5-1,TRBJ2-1,CASSLATGNEQFF